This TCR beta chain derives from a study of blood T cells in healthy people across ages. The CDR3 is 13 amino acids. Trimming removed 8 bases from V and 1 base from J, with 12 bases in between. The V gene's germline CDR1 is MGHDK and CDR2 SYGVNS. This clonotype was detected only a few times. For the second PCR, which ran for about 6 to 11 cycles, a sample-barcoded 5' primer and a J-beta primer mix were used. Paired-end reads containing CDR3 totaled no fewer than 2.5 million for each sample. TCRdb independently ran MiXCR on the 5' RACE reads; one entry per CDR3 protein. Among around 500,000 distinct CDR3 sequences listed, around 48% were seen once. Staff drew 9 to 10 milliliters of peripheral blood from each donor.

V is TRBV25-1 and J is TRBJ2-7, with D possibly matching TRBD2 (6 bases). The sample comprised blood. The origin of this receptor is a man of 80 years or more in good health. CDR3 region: CASSGSPSYEQYF. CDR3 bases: TGTGCCAGCTCCGGGAGTCCTTCCTACGAGCAGTACTTC.